The 19 T cell receptor beta chains below come from one sample, sequenced in a study of blood T cells in healthy people across ages. Combining a sample-barcoded 5' primer with a J-beta primer mix, a second PCR ran for 7 to 11 cycles. TCRdb re-called the 5' RACE reads through MiXCR, storing one row per CDR3 protein. The repertoire consists of 650,000 to 800,000 distinct CDR3 sequences, with 52% occurring once and the leading ten covering 13%. Specimen: blood. The receptors were gathered from a woman older than 75 in good health.

In regard to this clonotype: A clone one base away is much larger, so this may be a read error. V and J are TRBV25-1 and TRBJ2-3, with D possibly being TRBD1 (6 bases). Per germline, CDR1 MGHDK and CDR2 SYGVNS. The CDR3 spans 15 residues. CDR3 amino acids: CASSEAGTSTDAQYF. The CDR3 DNA is TGTGCCAGCAGTGAGGCAGGGACAAGCACAGATGCGCAGTATTTT.

The rearrangement uses TRBV25-1 and TRBJ2-2; TRBD1 matches at 9 bases. V dropped 3 bases and J dropped 5; count of bases not matched to a gene: 4. Germline V gene sequence: CDR1 MGHDK, CDR2 SYGVNS. The CDR3 has 15 amino acids. The CDR3 region is CASSEDRGITGELFF. CDR3 in DNA: TGTGCCAGCAGTGAGGACAGGGGCATTACCGGGGAGCTGTTTTTT.

The rearrangement joins TRBV5-1 to TRBJ2-1; D tentatively fits TRBD1 or TRBD2 (6 bases each). Per the germline V gene, CDR1 is SGHRS and CDR2 is YFSETQ. There are 15 residues in the CDR3. The germline V and J ends were trimmed by 1 base and 6 bases, with 14 bases remaining between them. In DNA, the CDR3 is TGCGCCAGCAGCTTGATGGGGGGCCCGGGCAATGAGCAGTTCTTC. Amino acid sequence: CASSLMGGPGNEQFF.

The rearrangement uses TRBV7-2 and TRBJ1-1; D gene ambiguous. Per the germline V gene, CDR1 is SGHTA and CDR2 is FQGNSA. V gave up 1 base and J gave up 1 base, with 7 bases separating them. The CDR3 sequence is 14 residues long. CDR3 loop: CASSLVVQNTEAFF. The CDR3 DNA is TGTGCCAGCAGCTTAGTGGTACAGAACACTGAAGCTTTCTTT. Full variable domain (rest looked up from reference TRBV7-2 and TRBJ1-1): GAGVSQSPSNKVTEKGKDVELRCDPISGHTALYWYRQSLGQGLEFLIYFQGNSAPDKSGLPSDRFSAERTGGSVSTLTIQRTQQEDSAVYLCASSLVVQNTEAFFGQGTRLTVV.

On this clonotype itself: This clone may be a read error of a much larger clone one base away. The gene calls are TRBV9 and TRBJ2-7; D might be TRBD1 or TRBD2, each matching 5 bases. The CDR3 is 16 residues long. The germline gives CDR1 SGDLS, CDR2 YYNGEE. V lost 3 bases, J lost 7 bases, and 23 bases lay in between. The CDR3: CASSETHGASYNEQYF. CDR3 DNA: TGTGCCAGCAGCGAGACCCACGGGGCGAGCTACAATGAGCAGTACTTC.

This clonotype was counted between two and nine times. The chain couples TRBV6-2 or TRBV6-3 to TRBJ2-5, with D perhaps TRBD1 (5 bases). From germline, CDR1 is MNHEY and CDR2 SVGEGT. The CDR3 runs 14 residues. V was cut by 3 bases and J by 4 bases, with 12 bases left in between. In DNA, the CDR3 is TGTGCCAGCAGTTATGCAGGAAGGGGAGAGACCCAGTACTTC. This gives the protein CASSYAGRGETQYF.

This clonotype was detected only once. The chain has TRBV12-3 or TRBV12-4 and TRBJ1-5, with TRBD1 as a possible D gene (6 bases). There are 16 residues in the CDR3. V was clipped by 4 bases and J by 0 bases, with 13 bases between them. In DNA form, the CDR3 reads TGTGCCAGCAGTTATGTGGGGGCAAGTAGCAATCAGCCCCAGCATTTT. Protein product: CASSYVGASSNQPQHF.

This clonotype was picked up many times. This CDR3 reads CASSLLWGTEAFF. The DNA of the CDR3 is TGCGCCAGCAGCTTGCTATGGGGCACTGAAGCTTTCTTT. V usage is TRBV5-1 and J usage is TRBJ1-1; no firm D call. Germline CDR1 reads SGHRS; CDR2 reads YFSETQ. Between the trimmed V and J ends, which lost 1 base and 4 bases, there was a span of 8 bases. CDR3 length equals 13 residues.

Concerning this clonotype: This may come from a read error, since a much larger clone is one base off. The gene calls are TRBV5-1 and TRBJ2-3; D remains unclear. The CDR3 extends over 14 amino acids. Germline CDR1 reads SGHRS; CDR2 reads YFSETQ. V lost 7 bases and J 4 bases, leaving 16 bases between the germline ends. The CDR3 region is CASRYRLTADTQYF. In nucleotides, the CDR3 is TGCGCCAGCCGGTACAGACTTACCGCAGATACGCAGTATTTT.

The V gene is TRBV5-1, the J gene TRBJ2-1; TRBD1 matches 9 bases. The V gene end was trimmed by 7 bases and the J gene end by 4 bases; junction bases not matched to a gene: 12. Germline V lookup: CDR1 SGHRS, CDR2 YFSETQ. This CDR3 region has 16 residues. For the CDR3, the DNA is TGCGCCAGCTATCGGGAAGCCGGGACAGGGTACAATGAGCAGTTCTTC. Amino acid sequence: CASYREAGTGYNEQFF.

V and J are TRBV2 and TRBJ2-5; 8 positions match TRBD2. Trimming took 6 bases from V and 11 from J; bases not matched to a gene: 8. The CDR3 consists of 12 residues. In germline, CDR1 is SNHLY, CDR2 FYNNEI. CDR3 bases: TGTGCCAGCAGGCGGGAGGAGGTTGAGCAGTACTTC. Amino acids: CASRREEVEQYF.

This clonotype has a count of ten or more. The chain uses TRBV29-1 and TRBJ2-7; D is uncertain. Germline CDR1 and CDR2: SQVTM and ANQGSEA. The CDR3 loop spans 14 amino acids. V was clipped by 6 bases and J by 0 bases, with 15 bases between them. CDR3 loop: CSVRRTASSYEQYF. CDR3 nucleotide sequence: TGCAGCGTCAGAAGGACGGCAAGCTCCTACGAGCAGTACTTC.

The chain carries TRBV2 and TRBJ2-5; no reliable D call. Judging by the DNA end, TRBJ2-7 fits better; the J call may be wrong. The CDR3 runs to 15 residues. Germline-derived CDR1 and CDR2 are SNHLY and FYNNEI. The CDR3 sequence is CASSEAPVLAYEQYF. CDR3 coding DNA: TGTGCCAGCAGTGAAGCGCCTGTCCTAGCCTACGAGCAGTACTTC.

The V call is TRBV6-6, the J call TRBJ2-1, with 14 positions matching TRBD2. This CDR3 has 17 amino acids. The V and J ends lost 5 bases and 7 bases, in that order; junction bases with no gene match: 10. Germline V CDR1 and CDR2: MNHNY, SVGAGI (reference sequence). The CDR3 sequence is CASSTYPGLAGGNEQFF. The CDR3 DNA reads as TGTGCCAGCAGTACCTACCCCGGACTAGCGGGGGGTAATGAGCAGTTCTTC.

This clonotype showed up just a few times. The chain links TRBV19 to TRBJ2-1; D gene unclear. This CDR3 region has 14 residues. With 6 bases removed from V and 3 bases from J, the gap between germline ends came to 12 bases. Germline V gives CDR1 LNHDA, CDR2 SQIVND (reference sequence). CDR3: CASRRAVLYNEQFF. In DNA, the CDR3 is TGTGCCAGTAGAAGGGCCGTTCTCTACAATGAGCAGTTCTTC.

Concerning this clonotype: A much larger clone lies one base from this, so it may be a read error. This chain uses TRBV5-6 with TRBJ2-1; perhaps D is TRBD1 or TRBD2 (5 bases each). The germline V gene has CDR1 SGHDT and CDR2 YYEEEE. This CDR3 spans 15 amino acids. V dropped 6 bases and J dropped 2 bases, with 15 bases sitting between them. In DNA form, the CDR3 reads TGTGCCAGCACCGGAGGACATGGGACCTACAATGAGCAGTTCTTC. Its translation is CASTGGHGTYNEQFF. The full variable domain, with the rest looked up from reference TRBV5-6 and TRBJ2-1, is DAGVTQSPTHLIKTRGQQVTLRCSPKSGHDTVSWYQQALGQGPQFIFQYYEEEERQRGNFPDRFSGHQFPNYSSELNVNALLLGDSALYLCASTGGHGTYNEQFFGPGTRLTVL.

This clonotype was detected only once. This rearrangement joins TRBV7-9 to TRBJ1-1, with D unresolved. CDR1 is SEHNR and CDR2 is FQNEAQ in the germline V gene (reference sequence). CDR3 length: 15 residues. The germline V and J ends were trimmed by 5 bases and 5 bases, with 18 bases remaining between them. The CDR3 sequence is CASSPLTGTGTEAFF. The CDR3 region has the DNA TGTGCCAGCAGCCCTCTCACGGGTACGGGGACTGAAGCTTTCTTT.

This clonotype was recorded once. The chain has TRBV20-1 and TRBJ2-1; 7 nucleotides align to TRBD2. This CDR3 region has 14 residues. Trimming at V came to 4 bases and at J to 4 bases, leaving 7 bases not matched to a gene. Germline CDR1 DFQATT, CDR2 SNEGSKA (reference sequence). CDR3 nucleotide sequence: TGCAGTGCTAATGAGCGGGGTGGATACAATGAGCAGTTCTTC. Its protein is CSANERGGYNEQFF.

The chain couples TRBV7-6 to TRBJ2-1; D is unclear. Germline V gives CDR1 SGHVS, CDR2 FNYEAQ. Deletions cut 0 bases from V and 8 bases from J, with 14 bases between. The CDR3 is made up of 15 amino acids. CDR3 loop: CASSLAGISSDEQFF. DNA of the CDR3: TGTGCCAGCAGCTTAGCGGGAATTTCGAGTGATGAGCAGTTCTTC.